This TCR beta chain was captured in a study of cytomegalovirus exposure and HLA in healthy donors. In the PCR, 60 Vbeta and 13 Jbeta primers were used. Profiled with immunoSEQ multiplex PCR; TCRdb holds only in-frame clones, not every one. The sample contains under 150,000 clones, 85% to 90% of which appear only once. Findings of the study overall: Despite most TCR sequences being rare, some public TCRs occurred in many donors. The availability of immune exposure information extended only to CMV serostatus.

At sampling all donors were nominally healthy, likely with unrecorded immune exposures. About this clone: The target antigen is unknown.

This clonotype was sampled from a woman aged 25 to 45 in good health and CMV-seropositive. The sample comprised PBMCs.

CDR3 in DNA: TGTGCCAGCAGTGTCGGGGTTTGGGAGACCCAGTACTTC. Protein: CASSVGVWETQYF. V usage is TRBV6-1 and J usage is TRBJ2-5, with D perhaps matching TRBD2 (5 bases). The germline gives CDR1 MNHNS, CDR2 SASEGT. Trimming cost V 4 bases and J 5 bases, with 11 bases left between them. The CDR3 loop spans 13 amino acids.